This passage covers 8 T cell receptor beta chains from one sample sequenced in a study of T cells expressing NK-cell markers. TCRdb reprocessed the 5' RACE reads and keeps a single row for each CDR3 protein, giving no DNA. This sample contains approximately 440,000 distinct CDR3 sequences. Sequenced input: blood T cells: a sorted CD56 or NKG2C T cell subset, CD4+ or CD8+ T cells, or bulk PBMC T cells (not recorded which). The receptor set was obtained from a woman aged 45-59 years in good health.

CDR3 residues: CASSLDRDTGGEQETQYF. The rearrangement uses TRBV6-1 and TRBJ2-5; TCRdb's assignment of TRBD1 cannot be checked, as there is no DNA. Germline assignment: CDR1 MNHNS and CDR2 SASEGT. The CDR3 has 18 residues.

The CDR3 is CASTGGMEYNEQFF. V usage is TRBV10-1 and J usage is TRBJ2-1; there is no DNA to check the TCRdb D call of TRBD2. Germline CDR1 reads WNHNN; CDR2 reads SYGVQD (reference sequence). This CDR3 comprises 14 residues.

The J gene is TRBJ2-4, the V gene TRBV6-6. CDR3 length: 16 amino acids. CDR1 is MNHNY, CDR2 SVGAGI, per germline (reference sequence). Here the CDR3 reads CASSSLGDIAKNIQYF.

The rearrangement links TRBV20-1 to TRBJ2-7; TCRdb picks TRBD2, but there is no DNA to check that call. From germline, CDR1 is DFQATT and CDR2 SNEGSKA (reference sequence). The CDR3 is made up of 14 amino acids. CDR3 region: CSARGGPSLYEQYF.

CDR3 in amino acids: CASSPPSTRNIQYF. V is TRBV27 and J is TRBJ2-4; the TCRdb call, TRBD2, lacks DNA for checking. The CDR3 is 14 amino acids. Germline CDR1 and CDR2: MNHEY and SMNVEV (reference sequence).

V is TRBV10-3 and J is TRBJ2-1; TCRdb gives TRBD2 as the D gene, but with no DNA this cannot be confirmed. The CDR3 covers 13 residues. Germline loops: CDR1 ENHRY, CDR2 SYGVKD. CDR3 residues: CAIKGGGVNEQFF.

The V and J genes are TRBV25-1 and TRBJ1-3. This CDR3 is 11 amino acids long. Germline lookup yields CDR1 MGHDK and CDR2 SYGVNS. The CDR3 protein is CASSVVNTIYF.

The V gene is TRBV25-1, the J gene TRBJ2-5; the D gene TCRdb calls, TRBD2, cannot be checked with no DNA. This CDR3 spans 15 amino acids. CDR1 is MGHDK and CDR2 is SYGVNS in the germline V gene. CDR3 region: CASRTSGRAVETQYF.